This T cell receptor beta chain originates from a study of CD8+CD57+ T cells in acquired aplastic anemia. Study conclusions and caveats: Found in both controls and patients were twenty-nine CD8+ CDR3 sequences.

V gave up 2 bases and J gave up 9 bases, with 14 bases separating them. Per the germline V gene, CDR1 is SGHTA and CDR2 is FQGTGA. The CDR3 totals 13 residues. Notes on this clonotype: Its matching antigen is unknown.

Researchers used genomic DNA as the template to profile TCR beta VDJ and CDR3. From the reads, TCRdb called clonotypes with MiXCR, one entry per CDR3 protein. The sample yields over 150,000 distinct CDR3 sequences, around 60% seen once. Selection for sequencing was limited to patients who had shown CD8+CD57+ cell expansion by flow cytometry. No patient had been given any therapy when blood was sampled. The V call is TRBV7-3, the J call TRBJ2-7; D possibly corresponds to TRBD2 (5 bases). The clonotype was recovered from a human donor with aplastic anemia. Sequenced sample: sorted CD4+, CD8+, or CD8+CD57+ T cells (not recorded which) from PBMCs. Here the CDR3 reads CASSLAGSHGQYF. The CDR3, as DNA: TGTGCCAGCAGCTTAGCGGGTAGCCACGGGCAGTACTTC.